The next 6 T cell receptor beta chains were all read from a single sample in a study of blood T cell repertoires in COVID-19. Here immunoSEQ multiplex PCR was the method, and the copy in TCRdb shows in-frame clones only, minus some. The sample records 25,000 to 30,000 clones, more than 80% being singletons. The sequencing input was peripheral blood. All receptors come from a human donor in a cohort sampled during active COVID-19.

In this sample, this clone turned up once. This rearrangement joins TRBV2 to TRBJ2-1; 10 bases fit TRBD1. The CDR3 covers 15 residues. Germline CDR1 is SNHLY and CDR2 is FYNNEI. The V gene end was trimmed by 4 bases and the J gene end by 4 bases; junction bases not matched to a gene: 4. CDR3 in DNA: TGTGCCAGCAGTGTGGACAGGGGGTCATACAATGAGCAGTTCTTC. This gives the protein CASSVDRGSYNEQFF.

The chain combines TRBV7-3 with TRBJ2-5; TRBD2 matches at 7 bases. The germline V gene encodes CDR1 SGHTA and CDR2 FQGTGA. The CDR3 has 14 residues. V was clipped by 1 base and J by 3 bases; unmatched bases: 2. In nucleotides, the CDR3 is TGTGCCAGCAGCTTAAGTGCGGGGGAAGAGACCCAGTACTTC. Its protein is CASSLSAGEETQYF.

The CDR3 region is CASSRPRETQYF. In nucleotides, the CDR3 is TGTGCCAGCAGTCGCCCGCGGGAGACCCAGTACTTC. The V call is TRBV27, the J call TRBJ2-5; D is uncertain. Trimming stripped 5 bases from V and 5 bases from J, with 9 bases between. The CDR3 extends over 12 amino acids. Germline V lookup: CDR1 MNHEY, CDR2 SMNVEV (reference sequence).

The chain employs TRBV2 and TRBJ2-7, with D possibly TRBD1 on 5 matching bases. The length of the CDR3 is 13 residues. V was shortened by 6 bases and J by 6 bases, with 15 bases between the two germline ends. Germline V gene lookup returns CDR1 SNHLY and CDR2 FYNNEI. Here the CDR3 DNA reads TGTGCCAGCAGGCCACAGGCCAGATCCGAGCAGTACTTC. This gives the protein CASRPQARSEQYF.

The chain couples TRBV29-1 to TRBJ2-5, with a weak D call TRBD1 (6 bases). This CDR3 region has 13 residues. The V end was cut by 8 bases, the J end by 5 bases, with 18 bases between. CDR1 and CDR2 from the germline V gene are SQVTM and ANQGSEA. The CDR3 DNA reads TGCAGCTCAGACCAGCAGGGGTCCGAGACCCAGTACTTC. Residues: CSSDQQGSETQYF.

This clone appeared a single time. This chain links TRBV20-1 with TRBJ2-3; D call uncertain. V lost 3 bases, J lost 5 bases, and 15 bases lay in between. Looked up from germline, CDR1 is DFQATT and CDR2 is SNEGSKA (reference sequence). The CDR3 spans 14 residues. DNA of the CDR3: TGCAGTGCTAGTGTTGTTCCGAGAATAGATACGCAGTATTTT. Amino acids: CSASVVPRIDTQYF.